A selection of T cell receptor beta chains follows, all from one sample in a study of identifying expanded T cells in peripheral blood. The assay was immunoSEQ multiplex PCR, and TCRdb's table has in-frame clones only and misses some. This repertoire shows approximately 120,000 clones, about 80% found once; its top ten account for about 3.1%. Sequencing input: blood. Source of these receptors: a person aged 18 to 75 in good health. Both conserved end residues are part of each CDR3.

>TRBJ1-1|TRBV4-1
CASSQGGGRGLRAGEAFF
>TRBJ2-2|TRBV7-9
CASSLGWETGELFF
>TRBJ1-5|TRBV4-3
CASSQDPGSDQPQHF
>TRBJ2-5|TRBV5-1
CASSPGSGTETQYF
>TRBJ2-2|TRBV19
CASRGQGFRTGELFF
>TRBJ2-7|TRBV30
CAWSIGFQSYEQYF
>TRBJ1-2|TRBV5-1
CASSQQGANYGYTF
>TRBJ1-6|TRBV5-4
CASSLGRDRDSPLHF
>TRBJ2-5|TRBV14
CASSQPRGQETQYF
>TRBJ1-6|TRBV2
CASGQETEDNSPLHF
>TRBJ1-2|TRBV7-9
CASERMAGEEYGYTF
>TRBJ2-7|TRBV6-5
CASRPAGTGLREQYF
>TRBJ2-5|TRBV2
CASSQQRGAQETQYF
>TRBJ1-2|TRBV14
CASSQYTRTYGYTF
>TRBJ2-3|TRBV5-1
CASSLGTSTDTQYF
>TRBJ1-2|TRBV6-1
CASSELFNRHYGYTF